The clone carrying this T cell receptor beta chain has just a few counts. V gave up 1 base and J gave up 0 bases, with 12 bases separating them. CDR1 is DFQATT, CDR2 SNEGSKA, per germline (reference sequence). The CDR3 length is 15 residues. The data were obtained in a study of T-cell memory formation after mild COVID-19. Study at large: TCR clusters were mostly donor specific.

Researchers used 5'RACE with constant-segment primers to make TCR alpha and TCR beta cDNA libraries that carry sample barcodes and UMIs. TCRdb used MiXCR to reprocess the 5' RACE reads, holding one entry per CDR3 protein. The sample holds 450,000 to 650,000 distinct CDR3 sequences, less than 25% seen once. The chain joins TRBV20-1 to TRBJ1-2; D not certain. Source material: PBMCs or a T cell subset sorted from them (not recorded which). This TCR was sampled from an adult woman who had mild COVID-19 (a few samples of this study predate the infection). Cell type and time point are not known. The CDR3 DNA reads TGCAGTGCTAGAGTGGACCCCGTGACTAACTATGGCTACACCTTC. Its translation is CSARVDPVTNYGYTF.